This TCR beta chain emerged from a study of naive and memory T cell subsets. Study-wide results and caveats: Over 85% of naive TCR sequences appeared only once, unlike memory subsets.

As for this clonotype: The antigen remains unidentified.

Germline V gene sequence: CDR1 SNHLY, CDR2 FYNNEI. This CDR3 has 16 residues. V was pared by 4 bases and J by 2 bases, with 6 bases of the junction left unmatched. The beta constant-region primer was an equimolar mix of two oligonucleotides covering TRBC1 and TRBC2. MiXCR, run by TCRdb on the UMI-ligation and nested PCR reads, gives a single entry per CDR3 protein. The sample carries 70,000 to 95,000 distinct CDR3 sequences, 7% to 8% recorded once. Cells stained for CD3, CD4, CD8, CD45RA, CD27 and viability were sorted into four CD45RA/CD27 subsets. This TCR was sampled from a human donor in good health. The genes are TRBV2 and TRBJ2-3, with 10 bases lining up with TRBD2. The specimen sequenced was central memory CD4+ T cells from blood. CDR3: CASSGASGGYTDTQYF. In DNA, the CDR3 is TGTGCCAGCAGTGGGGCTAGCGGGGGATACACAGATACGCAGTATTTT.